Listed here are 9 T cell receptor beta chains from one sample, sequenced in a study of blood T cell repertoires in COVID-19. Generated by immunoSEQ multiplex PCR, the TCRdb table keeps only in-frame clones and is missing some. The table lists approximately 180,000 clones, approximately 88% of them singletons. The sequencing input was peripheral blood. These receptors were taken from a woman aged 40 to 50 with COVID-19, enrolled during active disease.

A single count supports this clone. V and J are TRBV5-1 and TRBJ2-1, with D possibly TRBD2 on 6 matching bases. Germline CDR1 is SGHRS and CDR2 is YFSETQ. The V gene lost 3 bases and the J gene lost 2 bases, with 12 bases spanning the gap. This CDR3 region has 15 residues. CDR3 amino acids: CASSWGLDTYNEQFF. The CDR3 DNA is TGCGCCAGCAGCTGGGGACTTGATACCTACAATGAGCAGTTCTTC. Filled out from reference TRBV5-1 and TRBJ2-1, the complete variable domain reads KAGVTQTPRYLIKTRGQQVTLSCSPISGHRSVSWYQQTPGQGLQFLFEYFSETQRNKGNFPGRFSGRQFSNSRSEMNVSTLELGDSALYLCASSWGLDTYNEQFFGPGTRLTVL.

The chain joins TRBV9 to TRBJ2-7; possibly TRBD1 for D (5 bases). The CDR3 sequence is 13 residues long. CDR1 is SGDLS, CDR2 YYNGEE, per germline. Trimming took off 4 bases at V and 6 bases at J, with 14 bases between the two ends. The CDR3 reads CASSPTGSAEQYF. CDR3 nucleotides: TGTGCCAGCAGCCCCACAGGATCGGCCGAGCAGTACTTC.

The chain couples TRBV7-3 to TRBJ2-1, with TRBD2 as a possible D gene (6 bases). The CDR3 has 12 residues. CDR1 and CDR2 from the germline V gene are SGHTA and FQGTGA. Trimming stripped 4 bases from V and 12 bases from J, with 13 bases between. The DNA of the CDR3 is TGTGCCAGCAGCTCATTCGGGGGACGGCAGTTCTTC. This gives the protein CASSSFGGRQFF.

This clone was seen only a few times. V usage is TRBV2 and J usage is TRBJ2-7, with D unresolved. V was cut by 8 bases and J by 0 bases, with 11 bases left in between. Germline CDR1 and CDR2: SNHLY and FYNNEI. This CDR3 contains 13 residues. The CDR3 region is CASAPASSYEQYF. The CDR3, as DNA: TGTGCCAGCGCTCCCGCTAGCTCCTACGAGCAGTACTTC. Drawing the rest from reference TRBV2 and TRBJ2-7, the complete variable domain is EPEVTQTPSHQVTQMGQEVILRCVPISNHLYFYWYRQILGQKVEFLVSFYNNEISEKSEIFDDQFSVERPDGSNFTLKIRSTKLEDSAMYFCASAPASSYEQYFGPGTRLTVT.

J is TRBJ1-2 and V is TRBV4-1, with D possibly matching TRBD1 (5 bases). The V and J ends lost 7 bases and 2 bases respectively, with 11 bases between them. The CDR3 contains 13 residues. Germline values: CDR1 MGHRA, CDR2 YSYEKL. CDR3 loop: CASKGIGNYGYTF. The CDR3 nucleotides read TGCGCCAGCAAGGGGATCGGGAACTATGGCTACACCTTC.

CDR3 bases: TGTGCCAGCAAGTTTATTACGGACGAGCAGTACTTC. This gives the protein CASKFITDEQYF. This sequence joins TRBV27 and TRBJ2-7; D is ambiguous. V lost 7 bases, J lost 5 bases, and 12 bases lay in between. The CDR3 extends over 12 amino acids. Germline CDR1 is MNHEY and CDR2 is SMNVEV (reference sequence).

The chain links TRBV12-3 or TRBV12-4 to TRBJ1-2; no definite D call. The CDR3 runs 13 residues. Trimming shortened V by 1 base and J by 9 bases, and 12 bases separated the two germline ends. CDR3 loop: CASSLEGARSYTF. Here the CDR3 DNA reads TGTGCCAGCAGTTTAGAAGGAGCTAGAAGCTACACCTTC.

As regards this clone: At one of its ends the junction is not consistent with the germline gene, which may arise from a read error. The genes are TRBV10-1 and TRBJ2-1; TRBD2 agrees at 15 bases. The CDR3 has 12 amino acids. Germline V gene lookup returns CDR1 WNHNN and CDR2 SYGVQD (reference sequence). This CDR3 reads CASKGTSGGKIF. CDR3 sequence (DNA): TGCGCCAGCAAAGGGACTAGCGGGGGGAAAATCTTC.

This chain connects TRBV7-9 to TRBJ2-1, with a weak D call TRBD2 (5 bases). The V and J ends lost 5 bases and 4 bases respectively, with 9 bases between them. Germline CDR1 is SEHNR and CDR2 is FQNEAQ (reference sequence). The CDR3 runs to 13 residues. CDR3 amino acids: CASSLQRYNEQFF. The CDR3 nucleotides are TGTGCCAGCAGCCTACAGCGGTACAATGAGCAGTTCTTC.